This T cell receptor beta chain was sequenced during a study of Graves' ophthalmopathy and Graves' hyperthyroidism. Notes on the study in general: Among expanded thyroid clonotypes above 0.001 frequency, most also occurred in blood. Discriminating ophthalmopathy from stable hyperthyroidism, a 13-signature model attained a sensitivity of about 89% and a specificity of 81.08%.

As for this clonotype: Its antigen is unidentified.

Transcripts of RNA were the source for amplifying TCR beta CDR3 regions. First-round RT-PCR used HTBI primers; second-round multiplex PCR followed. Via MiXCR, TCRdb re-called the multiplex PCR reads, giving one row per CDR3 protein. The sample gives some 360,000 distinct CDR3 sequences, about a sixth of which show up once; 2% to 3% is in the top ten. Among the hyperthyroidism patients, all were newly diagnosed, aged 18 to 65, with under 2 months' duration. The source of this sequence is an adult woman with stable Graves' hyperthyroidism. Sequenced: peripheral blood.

CDR3 coding DNA: TGCAGCGTCACGGGACTAGCGGGCCGCTCCTACGAGCAGTACTTC. Its protein product is CSVTGLAGRSYEQYF. This chain links TRBV29-1 with TRBJ2-7, with 12 bases lining up with TRBD2. The CDR3 runs to 15 residues. Germline V gene lookup returns CDR1 SQVTM and CDR2 ANQGSEA. The ends lost 6 bases at V and 0 bases at J; junction bases unmatched: 6.